This entry concerns a single T cell receptor (beta chain). Its target is not known. Each CDR3 protein gets one entry after TCRdb re-called the reads with MiXCR. The sample comprises some 680,000 distinct CDR3 sequences, less than 40% of which are singletons, and 2.5% to 3% rests with the top ten. This sample was taken from a study of T cell repertoires in cytomegalovirus infection. Study-level information: Indications came from public TCR beta signatures; they pointed to CMV infection and to a matching HLA type. Findings and caveats of the study: Carriers of CMV and the relevant HLA type were discriminated by public TCR beta frequency. Predominance within the ex vivo response was attributable to HLA-C-restricted CMV-specific TCR beta clonotypes.

The sequence was obtained from a human donor in good health (CMV status not recorded). Some clones in this sample may be carry-over from other donors' samples. What was sequenced was PBMCs.

CDR3 residues: CASSGTRDTRNTEAFF. CDR3 coding DNA: TGCGCCAGCAGTGGGACCAGGGACACGCGGAACACTGAAGCTTTCTTT. The rearrangement uses TRBV10-1 and TRBJ1-1, with D possibly TRBD1 on 6 matching bases. The V end was cut by 4 bases, the J end by 1 base, with 16 bases between. This CDR3 has 16 residues. CDR1 is WNHNN, CDR2 SYGVQD, per germline (reference sequence).